The 29 T cell receptor beta chains below come from one sample, sequenced in a study of cytomegalovirus exposure and HLA in healthy donors. Profiling relied on immunoSEQ multiplex PCR, and the TCRdb table lists in-frame clones only, not all of them. The sample has some 120,000 clones; over 85% are singletons. Sequenced: PBMCs. These receptors originate from a woman under 30 in good health and CMV-seronegative.

The chain links TRBV6-5 to TRBJ1-2, with a tentative D call TRBD1 (6 bases). Between the trimmed V and J ends, which lost 8 bases and 2 bases, there was a span of 6 bases. This CDR3 contains 11 residues. CDR1 MNHEY and CDR2 SVGAGI come from the germline V gene. The CDR3 region has the DNA TGTGCCAGCGGGACAAACTATGGCTACACCTTC. It specifies CASGTNYGYTF.

This clone is a singleton in its sample. The genes are TRBV27 and TRBJ2-5; D might be TRBD2 (5 bases). The CDR3 has 14 residues. Germline values: CDR1 MNHEY, CDR2 SMNVEV (reference sequence). Trimming shortened V by 5 bases and J by 4 bases, and 14 bases separated the two germline ends. The CDR3 protein is CASSPGTRAETQYF. CDR3 DNA sequence: TGTGCCAGCAGTCCCGGAACTAGGGCAGAGACCCAGTACTTC.

This clone was seen just once. The V and J genes are TRBV4-1 and TRBJ1-2; maybe TRBD1 (5 bases). Germline CDR1 reads MGHRA; CDR2 reads YSYEKL. The CDR3 length is 14 residues. The V end lost 0 bases, the J end lost 4 bases, and 9 bases lay between the germline ends. The CDR3 spells CASSQEAGPYGYTF. The CDR3 DNA reads TGCGCCAGCAGCCAAGAGGCAGGGCCCTATGGCTACACCTTC.

V gene TRBV19 combines with J gene TRBJ1-2; the match to TRBD1 covers 10 bases. Germline V gene data show CDR1 as LNHDA and CDR2 as SQIVND (reference sequence). The V and J ends lost 6 bases and 3 bases, in that order; junction bases with no gene match: 4. The CDR3 runs to 14 residues. The CDR3 sequence: CASSPGTGDYGYTF. Here the CDR3 DNA reads TGTGCCAGTAGCCCGGGGACAGGGGACTATGGCTACACCTTC.

This chain joins TRBV5-1 and TRBJ2-7; TRBD1 aligns across 10 bases. The V gene end was trimmed by 3 bases and the J gene end by 3 bases; junction bases not matched to a gene: 6. The CDR3 length is 15 residues. Looked up from germline, CDR1 is SGHRS and CDR2 is YFSETQ. CDR3 in amino acids: CASSSRQGASYEQYF. CDR3 nucleotide sequence: TGCGCCAGCAGCTCGCGACAGGGGGCTAGCTACGAGCAGTACTTC. Using reference TRBV5-1 and TRBJ2-7 for the parts outside the CDR3, the full variable domain is KAGVTQTPRYLIKTRGQQVTLSCSPISGHRSVSWYQQTPGQGLQFLFEYFSETQRNKGNFPGRFSGRQFSNSRSEMNVSTLELGDSALYLCASSSRQGASYEQYFGPGTRLTVT.

The genes are TRBV6-1 and TRBJ2-3, with 9 nucleotides matching TRBD2. V gave up 3 bases and J gave up 2 bases; unmatched junction bases: 6. The germline V gene encodes CDR1 MNHNS and CDR2 SASEGT. This CDR3 region has 16 residues. Written as DNA, the CDR3 is TGTGCCAGCAGTGATCTAGCGGGATCCTCCACAGATACGCAGTATTTT. Its translation is CASSDLAGSSTDTQYF.

The chain recombines TRBV9 with TRBJ2-3; tentative D call: TRBD1 (6 bases). Looked up from germline, CDR1 is SGDLS and CDR2 is YYNGEE. Trimming removed 2 bases at V and 1 base at J, with 14 bases between. The CDR3 is 16 residues long. The CDR3 DNA sequence: TGTGCCAGCAGCGTTCAACAGGGCATTGGCACAGATACGCAGTATTTT. Residues: CASSVQQGIGTDTQYF.

The chain uses TRBV30 and TRBJ2-1; TRBD2 matches at 9 bases. Germline V CDR1 and CDR2: GTSNPN, SVGIG (reference sequence). This CDR3 comprises 15 residues. V shed 0 bases, J shed 4 bases, and the junction held 4 bases outside the gene matches. This chain's CDR3 is CAWSVDAGGYNEQFF. Here the CDR3 DNA reads TGTGCCTGGAGTGTGGATGCGGGAGGGTACAATGAGCAGTTCTTC.

The chain uses TRBV15 and TRBJ2-1, with D possibly TRBD2 on 6 matching bases. The germline V and J ends were trimmed by 0 bases and 6 bases, with 9 bases remaining between them. The CDR3 has 14 amino acids. Germline-derived CDR1 and CDR2 are LNHNV and YYDKDF (reference sequence). The CDR3 is CATSRDVSGNEQFF. The CDR3 DNA reads TGTGCCACCAGCAGAGATGTTAGCGGCAATGAGCAGTTCTTC.

The J gene is TRBJ2-5, the V gene TRBV5-4; D perhaps matches TRBD1 (6 bases). The CDR3 is 15 residues long. Trimming removed 0 bases at V and 1 base at J, with 10 bases between. Looked up from germline, CDR1 is SGHNT and CDR2 is YYREEE (reference sequence). CDR3 DNA sequence: TGTGCCAGCAGCTTGGCCGGGACACTCCAAGAGACCCAGTACTTC. Residues: CASSLAGTLQETQYF.

The rearrangement uses TRBV5-1 and TRBJ1-2; weak D call: TRBD1 (6 bases). Germline loops: CDR1 SGHRS, CDR2 YFSETQ. The ends were cut back, 4 bases at V and 1 base at J, with 14 bases in the middle. CDR3 size: 15 residues. The CDR3 region is CASSVGGEHNYGYTF. DNA for the CDR3: TGCGCCAGCAGCGTAGGGGGTGAACATAACTATGGCTACACCTTC. The variable domain in full, with the rest retrieved from reference TRBV5-1 and TRBJ1-2, is KAGVTQTPRYLIKTRGQQVTLSCSPISGHRSVSWYQQTPGQGLQFLFEYFSETQRNKGNFPGRFSGRQFSNSRSEMNVSTLELGDSALYLCASSVGGEHNYGYTFGSGTRLTVV.

Here the CDR3 reads CASSYGTASEQYF. The DNA of the CDR3 is TGCGCCAGCAGCTACGGGACAGCAAGCGAGCAGTACTTC. V gene TRBV10-1 combines with J gene TRBJ2-7; 7 nucleotides agree with TRBD1. J gave up 6 bases and V 6 bases, and 8 bases lay outside the gene matches. CDR1 is WNHNN, CDR2 SYGVQD, per germline (reference sequence). CDR3 length equals 13 residues.

V gene TRBV2 combines with J gene TRBJ2-7; D may be TRBD2 (6 bases). The CDR3 consists of 15 residues. Trimming stripped 5 bases from V and 2 bases from J, with 16 bases between. In germline, CDR1 is SNHLY, CDR2 FYNNEI. The CDR3 nucleotides read TGTGCCAGCAGTACAGCGTGGGACTTGGCCTACGAGCAGTACTTC. Translation: CASSTAWDLAYEQYF. The full variable domain, in which reference TRBV2 and TRBJ2-7 provide the parts outside the CDR3, is EPEVTQTPSHQVTQMGQEVILRCVPISNHLYFYWYRQILGQKVEFLVSFYNNEISEKSEIFDDQFSVERPDGSNFTLKIRSTKLEDSAMYFCASSTAWDLAYEQYFGPGTRLTVT.

The J gene is TRBJ2-1, the V gene TRBV7-6; 8 positions match TRBD1. This CDR3 comprises 14 residues. The junction had 6 bases not matched to a gene; V was cut back by 5 bases and J by 6 bases. Germline V gene lookup returns CDR1 SGHVS and CDR2 FNYEAQ. CDR3: CASSRGTGRNEQFF. The CDR3 DNA sequence: TGTGCCAGCAGCCGTGGGACAGGCCGCAATGAGCAGTTCTTC.

The CDR3 DNA reads as TGTGCCAGCAGTTCAATAACAGGGTTGGCTAATGAAAAACTGTTTTTT. Its translation: CASSSITGLANEKLFF. V usage is TRBV27 and J usage is TRBJ1-4, with a possible D match to TRBD1 (6 bases). The germline gives CDR1 MNHEY, CDR2 SMNVEV (reference sequence). V lost 4 bases to trimming and J lost 3 bases, with 15 bases between them. The CDR3 has 16 residues.

This clone was observed once. The genes are TRBV29-1 and TRBJ1-1, with unresolved D. CDR3 length: 10 residues. Trimming stripped 5 bases from V and 7 bases from J, with 8 bases between. Germline CDR1 reads SQVTM; CDR2 reads ANQGSEA. The CDR3 loop reads CSVRSFEAFF. CDR3 DNA sequence: TGCAGCGTTAGGAGTTTTGAAGCTTTCTTT.

The chain carries TRBV5-4 and TRBJ2-7; tentatively, D is TRBD2 (5 bases). Germline V gene sequence: CDR1 SGHNT, CDR2 YYREEE (reference sequence). The CDR3 sequence is 16 residues long. V lost 0 bases, J lost 2 bases, and 15 bases lay in between. CDR3 sequence (DNA): TGTGCCAGCAGCTTGGGGCTAGCCGAGATGACCTACGAGCAGTACTTC. Residues: CASSLGLAEMTYEQYF.

The chain carries TRBV27 and TRBJ2-5; TRBD1 matches 8 bases. CDR1 MNHEY and CDR2 SMNVEV come from the germline V gene (reference sequence). The CDR3 loop spans 11 amino acids. V was clipped by 5 bases and J by 13 bases; unmatched bases: 6. CDR3 nucleotide sequence: TGTGCCAGCAGTCTCGGGACAGGACTGTACTTC. Translating it yields CASSLGTGLYF.

As DNA, the CDR3 is TGTGCCAGCAGTTCGCCCGGGACAGGTGATGAAAAACTGTTTTTT. Amino acid sequence: CASSSPGTGDEKLFF. J is TRBJ1-4 and V is TRBV6-5; TRBD1 matches at 8 bases. J gave up 6 bases and V 4 bases, and 7 bases lay outside the gene matches. This CDR3 has 15 residues. In germline, CDR1 is MNHEY, CDR2 SVGAGI.

The genes are TRBV19 and TRBJ1-2, with TRBD1 as a possible D gene (5 bases). The length of the CDR3 is 14 residues. Germline CDR1 reads LNHDA; CDR2 reads SQIVND (reference sequence). The germline V and J ends were trimmed by 7 bases and 3 bases, with 15 bases remaining between them. CDR3 residues: CASKRDRQHYGYTF. The CDR3 DNA is TGTGCCAGTAAAAGAGACAGACAGCACTATGGCTACACCTTC.

V is TRBV9 and J is TRBJ2-2; 9 bases agree with TRBD1. J lost 8 bases, V lost 1 base, and 3 bases had no gene match. Germline CDR1 is SGDLS and CDR2 is YYNGEE. This CDR3 is built from 14 residues. CDR3 sequence reads: CASSVRTGAGELFF. The CDR3 DNA follows: TGTGCCAGCAGCGTACGGACAGGGGCTGGGGAGCTGTTTTTT.

The chain is built from TRBV27 and TRBJ2-7, with 15 bases that match TRBD2. V shed 5 bases, J shed 2 bases, and the junction held 10 bases outside the gene matches. Germline V gives CDR1 MNHEY, CDR2 SMNVEV (reference sequence). The CDR3 extends over 18 amino acids. The CDR3 sequence: CASSPGPGLAGGTYEQYF. As DNA, the CDR3 is TGTGCCAGCAGTCCTGGGCCGGGACTAGCGGGGGGAACCTACGAGCAGTACTTC.

V is TRBV5-4 and J is TRBJ2-7, with 9 bases fitting TRBD2. The CDR3 runs 16 residues. Germline CDR1 is SGHNT and CDR2 is YYREEE (reference sequence). V dropped 0 bases and J dropped 0; count of bases not matched to a gene: 4. CDR3 region: CASSLELAGSSYEQYF. As DNA, the CDR3 is TGTGCCAGCAGCTTGGAGCTAGCGGGGTCCTCCTACGAGCAGTACTTC. The complete variable domain, with remaining parts taken from reference TRBV5-4 and TRBJ2-7, reads ETGVTQSPTHLIKTRGQQVTLRCSSQSGHNTVSWYQQALGQGPQFIFQYYREEENGRGNFPPRFSGLQFPNYSSELNVNALELDDSALYLCASSLELAGSSYEQYFGPGTRLTVT.

V is TRBV6-5 and J is TRBJ2-7, with 15 bases lining up with TRBD2. The germline CDR1 and CDR2 sequences are MNHEY and SVGAGI. CDR3 size: 15 residues. Losses at the gene ends were 2 bases for V and 6 bases for J; bases not matched to a gene: 2. The CDR3 spells CASSYPGLAGGEQYF. CDR3 bases: TGTGCCAGCAGTTACCCGGGACTAGCGGGAGGCGAGCAGTACTTC.

In DNA form, the CDR3 reads TGCGCCAGACTACATAGTAGCGGTCTACCCGGGGATGAGCAGTTCTTC. It specifies CARLHSSGLPGDEQFF. The chain employs TRBV5-1 and TRBJ2-1; weak D call: TRBD2 (6 bases). V was cut by 8 bases and J by 8 bases, with 26 bases left in between. Per the germline V gene, CDR1 is SGHRS and CDR2 is YFSETQ. The CDR3 has 16 residues.

The chain couples TRBV19 to TRBJ2-3; TRBD2 is a possible D gene (6 bases). The germline V gene encodes CDR1 LNHDA and CDR2 SQIVND (reference sequence). Trimming took 5 bases from V and 3 from J, leaving 12 bases between them. The CDR3 is 14 residues long. The CDR3 DNA reads TGTGCCAGTAGTTACCGGGAGATGACAGATACGCAGTATTTT. Translated: CASSYREMTDTQYF.

V gene TRBV11-3 combines with J gene TRBJ2-7; TRBD2 matches at 10 bases. The CDR3 contains 18 residues. The ends lost 2 bases at V and 2 bases at J; junction bases unmatched: 12. Germline V gene sequence: CDR1 SGHNT, CDR2 YENEEA. Here the CDR3 reads CASSLSAGGPVKPYEQYF. DNA of the CDR3: TGTGCCAGCAGCTTATCAGCGGGAGGGCCGGTTAAGCCCTACGAGCAGTACTTC.

V usage is TRBV9 and J usage is TRBJ1-2, with TRBD1 as a possible D gene (6 bases). CDR3 size: 17 residues. V dropped 3 bases and J dropped 1 base, with 19 bases sitting between them. The germline V gene has CDR1 SGDLS and CDR2 YYNGEE. This chain's CDR3 is CASSEILPGHFNYGYTF. The CDR3 DNA is TGTGCCAGCAGCGAGATCCTACCGGGACACTTTAACTATGGCTACACCTTC. Filled out from reference TRBV9 and TRBJ1-2, the complete variable domain reads DSGVTQTPKHLITATGQRVTLRCSPRSGDLSVYWYQQSLDQGLQFLIQYYNGEERAKGNILERFSAQQFPDLHSELNLSSLELGDSALYFCASSEILPGHFNYGYTFGSGTRLTVV.

V gene TRBV30 combines with J gene TRBJ1-5; perhaps TRBD1 as D (6 bases). The germline CDR1 and CDR2 sequences are GTSNPN and SVGIG (reference sequence). Trimming shortened V by 1 base and J by 0 bases, and 16 bases separated the two germline ends. This CDR3 spans 17 amino acids. The CDR3 is CAWSAGATRYSNQPQHF. As DNA, the CDR3 is TGTGCCTGGAGTGCAGGGGCGACAAGATATAGCAATCAGCCCCAGCATTTT.